Below, one T cell receptor beta chain is given with its context. What it recognizes is unknown. This sample was included in a study of tissue T cells after allogeneic stem cell transplantation. The study's findings and limits: Shared clones across patients were few; motif clustering revealed tissue-specific shared signatures.

The J segment lost 0 bases and the V segment lost 4 bases, leaving 5 bases of the junction unmatched. The CDR3 runs to 16 residues. CDR1 MNHNS and CDR2 SASEGT come from the germline V gene. CDR3 sequences, V/J genes, frequencies and template counts came from survey-depth TCRbeta sequencing. Measured with immunoSEQ multiplex PCR; TCRdb has only the in-frame clones, and not every one. Of some 5,200 clones listed, 60% to 80% are singletons. This rearrangement joins TRBV6-1 to TRBJ2-3; TRBD2 aligns across 9 bases. The receptor was derived from a female donor aged 60 or older with lung cancer. The specimen comprised tissue from the colon, sampled at autopsy. The CDR3 coding sequence is TGTGCCAGCAGTGGGAGACTAGCGGCTAGCACAGATACGCAGTATTTT. Its protein is CASSGRLAASTDTQYF.